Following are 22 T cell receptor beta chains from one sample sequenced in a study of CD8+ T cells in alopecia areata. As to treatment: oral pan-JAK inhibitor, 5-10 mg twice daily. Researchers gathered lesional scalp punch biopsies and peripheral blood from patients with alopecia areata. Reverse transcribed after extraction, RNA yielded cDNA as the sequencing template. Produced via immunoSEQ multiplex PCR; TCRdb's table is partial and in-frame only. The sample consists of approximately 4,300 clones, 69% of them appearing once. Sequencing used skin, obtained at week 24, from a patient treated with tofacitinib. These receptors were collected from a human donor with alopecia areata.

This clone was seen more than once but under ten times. CDR3 sequence reads: CASSRSRPSNQPQHF. CDR3 nucleotide sequence: TGTGCCAGCAGCCGCAGCCGACCTAGCAATCAGCCCCAGCATTTT. The V call is TRBV28, the J call TRBJ1-5; D is uncertain. The V and J ends lost 6 bases and 0 bases respectively, with 12 bases between them. CDR1 is MDHEN and CDR2 is SYDVKM in the germline V gene. The CDR3 extends over 15 amino acids.

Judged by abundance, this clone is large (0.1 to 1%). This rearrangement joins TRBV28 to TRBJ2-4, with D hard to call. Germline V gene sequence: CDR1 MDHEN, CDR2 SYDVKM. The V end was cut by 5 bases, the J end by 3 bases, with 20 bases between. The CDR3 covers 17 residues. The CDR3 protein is CASSQAFVETGKNIQYF. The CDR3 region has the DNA TGTGCCAGCAGTCAGGCCTTTGTGGAAACGGGCAAAAACATTCAGTACTTC.

The CDR3, as DNA: TGCGCCAGCAGCCAAGTCGGGGGGACCCCCTCCTACAATGAGCAGTTCTTC. This gives the protein CASSQVGGTPSYNEQFF. V usage is TRBV4-1 and J usage is TRBJ2-1; TRBD2 matches 7 bases. Losses at the gene ends were 1 base for V and 0 bases for J; bases not matched to a gene: 6. The CDR3 spans 17 residues. CDR1 MGHRA and CDR2 YSYEKL come from the germline V gene.

The CDR3 nucleotides read TGTGCCAGCAGCTGGACTAGCGGGGACTACGAGCAGTACTTC. This translates into CASSWTSGDYEQYF. The V gene is TRBV7-2, the J gene TRBJ2-7; TRBD2 aligns across 12 bases. Trimming cost V 4 bases and J 3 bases; bases outside gene matches: 1. The CDR3 contains 14 residues. Per the germline V gene, CDR1 is SGHTA and CDR2 is FQGNSA.

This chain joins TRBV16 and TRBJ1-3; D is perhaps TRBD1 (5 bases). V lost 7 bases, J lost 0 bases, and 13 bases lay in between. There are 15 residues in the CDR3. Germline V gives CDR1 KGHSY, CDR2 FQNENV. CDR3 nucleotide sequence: TGTGCCAGCACAACGGACACCTCCTCTGGAAACACCATATATTTT. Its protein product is CASTTDTSSGNTIYF.

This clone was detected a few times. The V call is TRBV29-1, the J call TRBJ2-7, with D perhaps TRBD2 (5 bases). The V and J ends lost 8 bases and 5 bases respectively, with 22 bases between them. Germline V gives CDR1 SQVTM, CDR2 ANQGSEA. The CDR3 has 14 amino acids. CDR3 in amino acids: CSLWTAKPFHEQYF. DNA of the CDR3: TGCAGCCTTTGGACTGCCAAACCCTTCCACGAGCAGTACTTC.

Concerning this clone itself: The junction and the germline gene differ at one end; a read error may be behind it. CDR3: CASGEGFYEQYF. CDR3 coding DNA: TGTGCCAGCGGTGAAGGTTTCTACGAGCAGTACTTC. V gene TRBV2 combines with J gene TRBJ2-7; D not certain. CDR1 and CDR2 (germline): SNHLY, FYNNEI. CDR3 length equals 12 residues.

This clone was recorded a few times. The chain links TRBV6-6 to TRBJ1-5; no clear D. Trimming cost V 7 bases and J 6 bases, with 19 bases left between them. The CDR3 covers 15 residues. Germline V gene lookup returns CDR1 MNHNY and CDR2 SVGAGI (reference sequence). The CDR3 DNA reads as TGTGCCAGCAACGCTATTTGGGTGATGACTCAGCCCCAGCATTTT. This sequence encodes CASNAIWVMTQPQHF.

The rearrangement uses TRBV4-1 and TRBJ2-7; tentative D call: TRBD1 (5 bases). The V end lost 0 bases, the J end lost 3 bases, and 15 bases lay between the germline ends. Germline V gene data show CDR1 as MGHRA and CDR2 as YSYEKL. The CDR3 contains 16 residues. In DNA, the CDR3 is TGCGCCAGCAGCCAAGAAGGGGCAGGGTTCAACTACGAGCAGTACTTC. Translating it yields CASSQEGAGFNYEQYF.

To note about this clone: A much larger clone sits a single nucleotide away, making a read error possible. The CDR3 protein is CASSQVDSGGQEYF. The CDR3 DNA follows: TGTGCCAGCAGCCAAGTGGATAGCGGGGGTCAGGAGTATTTT. The chain carries TRBV4-2 and TRBJ2-3; 9 bases fit TRBD2. The CDR3 contains 14 residues. The V and J ends lost 1 base and 13 bases, in that order; junction bases with no gene match: 9. Looked up from germline, CDR1 is LGHNA and CDR2 is YNFKEQ.

As DNA, the CDR3 is TGTGCCAGCCGGGGACTAGCGGGGGGGACCGGGGAGCTGTTTTTT. This sequence encodes CASRGLAGGTGELFF. The chain combines TRBV27 with TRBJ2-2; 16 positions match TRBD2. The ends lost 8 bases at V and 5 bases at J; junction bases unmatched: 2. This CDR3 comprises 15 residues. CDR1 is MNHEY and CDR2 is SMNVEV in the germline V gene (reference sequence).

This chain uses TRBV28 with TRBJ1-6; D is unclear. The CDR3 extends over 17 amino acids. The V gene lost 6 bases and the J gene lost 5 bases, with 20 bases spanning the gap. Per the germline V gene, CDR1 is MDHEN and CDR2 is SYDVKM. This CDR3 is CASRIPNPGIHNSPLHF. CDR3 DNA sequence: TGTGCCAGCAGAATCCCCAACCCCGGGATTCATAATTCACCCCTCCACTTT.

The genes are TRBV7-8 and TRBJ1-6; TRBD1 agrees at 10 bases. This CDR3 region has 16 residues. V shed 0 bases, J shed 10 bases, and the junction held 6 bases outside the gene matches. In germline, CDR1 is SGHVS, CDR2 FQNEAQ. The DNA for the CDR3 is TGTGCCAGCAGCTTAGCCGGGACAGGGGTAGGATCACCCCTCCACTTT. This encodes CASSLAGTGVGSPLHF.

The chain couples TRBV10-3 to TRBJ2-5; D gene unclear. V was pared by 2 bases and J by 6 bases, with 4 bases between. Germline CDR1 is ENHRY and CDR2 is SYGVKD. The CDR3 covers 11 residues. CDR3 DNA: TGTGCCATCAGTGAGGAGCAGACCCAGTACTTC. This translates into CAISEEQTQYF.

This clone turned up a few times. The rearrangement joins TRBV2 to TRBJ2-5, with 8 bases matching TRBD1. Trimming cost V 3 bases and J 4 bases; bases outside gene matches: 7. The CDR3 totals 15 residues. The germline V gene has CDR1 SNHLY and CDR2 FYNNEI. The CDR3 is CASSDILTGVETQYF. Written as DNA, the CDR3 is TGTGCCAGCAGTGATATTTTGACAGGGGTAGAGACCCAGTACTTC.

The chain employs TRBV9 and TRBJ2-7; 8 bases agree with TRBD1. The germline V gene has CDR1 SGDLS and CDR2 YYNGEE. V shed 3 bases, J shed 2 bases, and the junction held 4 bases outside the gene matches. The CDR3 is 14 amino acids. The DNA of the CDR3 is TGTGCCAGCAGCGCCACGACAGGGGCCTACGAGCAGTACTTC. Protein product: CASSATTGAYEQYF.

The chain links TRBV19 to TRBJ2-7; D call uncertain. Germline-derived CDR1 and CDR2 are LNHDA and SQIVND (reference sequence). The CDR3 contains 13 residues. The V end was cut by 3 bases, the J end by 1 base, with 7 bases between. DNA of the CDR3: TGTGCCAGTAGTATTTGGGGATCCTACGAGCAGTACTTC. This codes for CASSIWGSYEQYF.

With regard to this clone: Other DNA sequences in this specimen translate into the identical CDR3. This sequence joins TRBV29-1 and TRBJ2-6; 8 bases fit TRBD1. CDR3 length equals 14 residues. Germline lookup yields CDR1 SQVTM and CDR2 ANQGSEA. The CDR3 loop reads CGGLTGAGANVLTF. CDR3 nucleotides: TGCGGCGGACTGACAGGGGCTGGGGCCAACGTCCTGACTTTC. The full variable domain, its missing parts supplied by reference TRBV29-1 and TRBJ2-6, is SAVISQKPSRDICQRGTSLTIQCQVDSQVTMMFWYRQQPGQSLTLIATANQGSEATYESGFVIDKFPISRPNLTFSTLTVSNMSPEDSSIYLCGGLTGAGANVLTFGAGSRLTVL.

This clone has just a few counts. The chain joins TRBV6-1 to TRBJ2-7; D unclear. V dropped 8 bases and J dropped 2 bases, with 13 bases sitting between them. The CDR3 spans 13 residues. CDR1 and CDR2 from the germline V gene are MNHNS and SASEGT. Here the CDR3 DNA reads TGTGCCAGCGAAGACCCAGCCCCCTACGAGCAGTACTTC. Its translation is CASEDPAPYEQYF.

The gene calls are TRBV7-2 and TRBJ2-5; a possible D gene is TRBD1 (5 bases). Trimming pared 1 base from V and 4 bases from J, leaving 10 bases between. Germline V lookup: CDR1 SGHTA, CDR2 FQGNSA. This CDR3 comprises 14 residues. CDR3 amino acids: CASSLDWTIETQYF. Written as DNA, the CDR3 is TGTGCCAGCAGCTTAGATTGGACAATAGAGACCCAGTACTTC.

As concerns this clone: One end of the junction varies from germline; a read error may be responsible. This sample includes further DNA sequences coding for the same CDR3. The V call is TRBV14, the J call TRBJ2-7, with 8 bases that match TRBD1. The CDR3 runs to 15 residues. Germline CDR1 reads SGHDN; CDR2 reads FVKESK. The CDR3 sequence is CASSPPWTGFDEQYF. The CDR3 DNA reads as TGCGCCAGCAGCCCCCCTTGGACAGGGTTCGACGAGCAGTACTTC.

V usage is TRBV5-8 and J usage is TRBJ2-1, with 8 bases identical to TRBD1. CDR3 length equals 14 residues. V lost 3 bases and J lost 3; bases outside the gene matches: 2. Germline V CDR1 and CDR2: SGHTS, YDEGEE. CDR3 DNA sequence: TGTGCCAGCAGCTGGGGGACAGGCTACAATGAGCAGTTCTTC. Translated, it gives CASSWGTGYNEQFF.